This T cell receptor beta chain derives from a study of neurological immune-mediated disorders. Germline-derived CDR1 and CDR2 are DFQATT and SNEGSKA (reference sequence). V was pared by 3 bases and J by 8 bases, with 8 bases between. This CDR3 contains 11 residues. This clonotype was found many times. The team produced cDNA through 5'RACE using 10-nucleotide random UMIs. TCRdb recomputed calls from the 5' RACE reads with MiXCR, one row per CDR3 protein. The sample has 20,000 to 30,000 distinct CDR3 sequences, about 6.7% seen once. The chain couples TRBV20-1 to TRBJ2-1; D remains ambiguous. Sample: PBMCs. The TCR was taken from a woman aged 40 to 49 in good health. The CDR3 spells CSASNGHEQFF. DNA of the CDR3: TGCAGTGCTAGTAACGGGCATGAGCAGTTCTTC.